Here is one T cell receptor beta chain with its context. This clone's antigen is unknown. Base qualities are missing; no much larger clone stands one base away. For CDR1 and CDR2, the germline V gene lists SGHRS and YFSETQ. V loses 0 bases at its end and J loses 7 bases; junction bases beyond the gene matches: 9. Counted from cysteine to phenylalanine, this CDR3 has 17 amino acids. Only the CDR3 DNA is retained, 51 bases long and in frame from the first base. This entry belongs to a study of shared clonotypes between healthy human individuals (dated by TCRdb to about 2020). In terms of the full investigation: A couple of women and a few men aged 18 to 49 years were included in the cohort. Each donor's leukapheresis produced roughly between roughly 0.94 and 9.5 billion PBMCs. The study deeply sequenced blood TCR repertoires of roughly five healthy adults to estimate repertoire size and the extent of clonotype sharing between individuals. To increase sequencing depth and limit assay-specific biases, different laboratories used diverse techniques to prepare libraries and sequence TCR repertoires. For each donor, three plates each were used for CD4 naive and CD4 memory, two plates were used for CD8 naive, and one plate was used for CD8 memory. General findings and caveats noted by the study authors: When several donors were compared, the shared fraction of clonotypes was approximately 5% for naive CD4, 3.5% to 4% for naive CD8, more than 2% for memory CD4, and around 0.4% for memory CD8. Clonotypes shared by all four sorted-subset donors showed higher generation probabilities than non-shared clonotypes. Pairwise subsampling led to the expectation that sequencing depth would affect the degree of clonotype sharing among donors. The genetic and exposure-history diversity represented was limited by the small number of donors. Naive subsets generally had larger estimated clonotype richness than memory subsets. Rarefaction of sorted-subset datasets indicated incomplete sequencing despite the large sequencing depth. Sampling was restricted to blood, and TCR repertoires in tissues likely differ from the TCR repertoires found in blood.

Using the deep immunoSEQ assay, TCR CDR3 regions were amplified from genomic DNA by multiplex PCR. For each cell subset, the extracted genomic DNA was distributed evenly across all wells of several immunoSEQ 96-well plates, and each plate served as one replicate. Each replicate PCR for sorted subsets received 150 to 250 ng genomic DNA, equal to around 32,000 T cell genomes. Purified libraries were measured with a Qubit 3.0 fluorometer, size-checked on a Bioanalyzer 2100, and measured again with the KAPA Library Quantification kit. Every immunoSEQ 96-well plate was sequenced on a dedicated single-read 150-cycle Illumina NextSeq 550 flow cell. In the original analysis: Because the immunoSEQ output held only junctional sequences and lacked quality scores, the filtering could not match the filtering applied to full-length reads. Sequences were annotated with PyIR, a Python wrapper for IgBLAST v1.9, using IMGT germline references to assign V/J genes and CDR3. Reads were filtered out if the reads had weak V/J assignments (E-value above 1e-6), no CDR3, stop codons, out-of-frame junctions, or ambiguous translated residues. A V3J clonotype was defined by an identical inferred V gene, J gene, and CDR3 amino acid sequence. Percentage overlap between repertoires was calculated by dividing the number of shared unique clonotypes by the size of the smaller repertoire. Three approaches were used to assess repertoire richness: RTK rarefaction, the Chao1 estimator, and Recon v2.1 estimates of unobserved clonotypes. For all TCRbeta clonotypes obtained by the gDNA method from a few donors, generation probabilities were computed with OLGA. As stored in TCRdb, this immuneACCESS dataset retains in-frame rearrangements with V and J assigned. A fraction of the clones does not appear; measured against another copy, unresolved V genes explain less than half of the discrepancy, and the remainder lacks a known reason. V, J and clone size are taken as reported in that table, and D and trimming were inferred from the DNA itself. The sample table holds a few million clones, of which around nine tenths were seen once. About 0.13% of the sample lies in the top ten.

Healthy HIV-negative adults with no recently reported acute infections or vaccinations were included as donors. Only Caucasian adults living in Nashville, Tennessee, USA were represented among the donors. Magnetic negative selection was used to enrich CD4+ T cells, after which naive cells were positively selected on CD45RA and the negative fraction became the memory subset. After blood collection by leukapheresis, PBMCs were isolated using Ficoll-Histopaque density gradient centrifugation and then cryopreserved in the vapor phase of liquid nitrogen. Analytical flow cytometry was used to check the purity and quantity of every magnetically sorted T cell population. Genomic DNA was isolated from each sorted fraction and quantified by UV absorbance on a Nanodrop 2000c.

The source material was naive CD4+ T cells sorted from blood. Taken with the paper, the label for cell subset or site translates to: CD45RA+ positively selected. The chain is encoded by TRBV5-1 joined to TRBJ2-3; TRBD2 fits 12 bases in the junction. This receptor was identified in a young man in good health. The DNA sequence is as follows: TGCGCCAGCAGCTTGGGACCGACTAGCGGGAGTGGAAATACGCAGTATTTT. This codes for CASSLGPTSGSGNTQYF.